This T cell receptor beta chain is from a study of OX40 agonist ivuxolimab in advanced cancers. Study-wide results and limits: Low normalized T-cell clonal expansion was additionally recorded for some nonresponders. CD8+ T cells were the subset that, on average, had more expanded clones than CD4+.

Here immunoSEQ multiplex PCR was the method, and the copy in TCRdb shows in-frame clones only, minus some. The sample lists tens of thousands of clones, around 84% seen once, with approximately 1.8% in the top ten. Regarding this clone: Its antigen remains unknown.

From germline, CDR1 is MNHNY and CDR2 SVGAGI (reference sequence). Trimming pared 2 bases from V and 6 bases from J, leaving 1 base between. The CDR3 runs 11 residues. Exclusion applied to patients with autoimmune disease history or systemic immunosuppression. The sampling schedule covered blood at baseline, cycle 4 day 1, and cycle 7 day 1. The origin of this receptor is an adult with an advanced solid tumor such as melanoma, head and neck, liver or kidney cancer. The sequencing here drew on CD4+ or CD8+ T cells sorted from blood, taken in a trial of the OX40 agonist ivuxolimab. The chain is built from TRBV6-6 and TRBJ1-4, with D uncertain. Here the CDR3 reads CASSYDEKLFF. The CDR3 coding sequence is TGTGCCAGCAGTTACGATGAAAAACTGTTTTTT.